The rows below give T cell receptor beta chains drawn from one sample of a study of blood T cell repertoires in COVID-19. The protocol was immunoSEQ multiplex PCR, while the TCRdb copy is restricted to in-frame clones and leaves out a portion. Of hundreds of thousands of clones listed, roughly 81% are singletons. Sequenced sample: peripheral blood. These receptors were obtained from an elderly woman with COVID-19, enrolled during active disease. The conserved cysteine and the conserved F or W are not part of the CDR3 here. The order of the fields is V gene, J gene, clone size, CDR3 protein. Where a row states a size, it is once, few, many or the class of an expanded clone; other rows omit it.

V gene: TRBV28; J gene: TRBJ2-3; clone size: .; CDR3 protein: ASKAGTGVDTQY
V gene: TRBV6-5; J gene: TRBJ1-3; clone size: .; CDR3 protein: ASSLSRQGGNTIY
V gene: TRBV3-1/TRBV3-2; J gene: TRBJ1-4; clone size: once; CDR3 protein: ASSRAGQAFSNEKLF
V gene: TRBV6-5; J gene: TRBJ1-2; clone size: .; CDR3 protein: ASTERTGSGGGYT
V gene: TRBV5-1; J gene: TRBJ1-4; clone size: .; CDR3 protein: ASSLFGGAGDEKLF
V gene: TRBV19; J gene: TRBJ1-1; clone size: few; CDR3 protein: ASATTGGTEAF
V gene: TRBV19; J gene: TRBJ2-7; clone size: .; CDR3 protein: ASRSRGAYEQY
V gene: TRBV7-9; J gene: TRBJ2-7; clone size: .; CDR3 protein: ASSTQRDTWEQY
V gene: TRBV7-2; J gene: TRBJ1-4; clone size: .; CDR3 protein: ASRRTSLGGLF
V gene: TRBV7-9; J gene: TRBJ2-3; clone size: .; CDR3 protein: ASSFSGATDTQY
V gene: TRBV7-3; J gene: TRBJ2-7; clone size: .; CDR3 protein: ASSPNRGSYEQY
V gene: TRBV6-6; J gene: TRBJ1-4; clone size: .; CDR3 protein: ASSYRGGTGVEKLF
V gene: TRBV6-6; J gene: TRBJ1-2; clone size: .; CDR3 protein: ASSLGGGNYGYT
V gene: TRBV28; J gene: TRBJ1-2; clone size: .; CDR3 protein: ASSSGVMYGYT
V gene: TRBV6-5; J gene: TRBJ1-2; clone size: few; CDR3 protein: ASSQGNYGYT
V gene: TRBV5-1; J gene: TRBJ1-3; clone size: .; CDR3 protein: ASGKGTGSGNTIY
V gene: TRBV3-1/TRBV3-2; J gene: TRBJ2-7; clone size: .; CDR3 protein: ASSPSGALVYEQY
V gene: TRBV14; J gene: TRBJ1-4; clone size: .; CDR3 protein: ASSQAWEGIGEKLF
V gene: TRBV10-1; J gene: TRBJ2-3; clone size: few; CDR3 protein: ASSERGEGDTQY
V gene: TRBV3-1/TRBV3-2; J gene: TRBJ1-2; clone size: .; CDR3 protein: ASSPVGQGYGYT
V gene: TRBV7-2; J gene: TRBJ1-6; clone size: .; CDR3 protein: ASSPRQTNSPLH
V gene: TRBV24-1; J gene: TRBJ2-2; clone size: .; CDR3 protein: ATSDAGTGTTGELF
V gene: TRBV7-9; J gene: TRBJ2-5; clone size: .; CDR3 protein: ASSGDRGRETQY
V gene: TRBV6-5; J gene: TRBJ1-2; clone size: .; CDR3 protein: ASTRGTLYGYT
V gene: TRBV24-1; J gene: TRBJ1-5; clone size: few; CDR3 protein: ATSGTQINQPQH
V gene: TRBV7-6; J gene: TRBJ1-2; clone size: .; CDR3 protein: ASSKGQGESGYT
V gene: TRBV19; J gene: TRBJ2-7; clone size: few; CDR3 protein: ASGRDITYEQY
V gene: TRBV18; J gene: TRBJ2-1; clone size: .; CDR3 protein: ASSPGIDGDEQF
V gene: TRBV6-5; J gene: TRBJ2-1; clone size: medium-sized; CDR3 protein: ASVGTSLGEQF
V gene: TRBV7-9; J gene: TRBJ1-1; clone size: .; CDR3 protein: ASSLGLSEAF
V gene: TRBV7-9; J gene: TRBJ1-1; clone size: .; CDR3 protein: ASSLSLTAEAF